The 21 T cell receptor beta chains below were found in one sample sequenced in a study of shared clonotypes between healthy human individuals. Sequenced by immunoSEQ multiplex PCR; TCRdb stores in-frame clones only, minus some. The table lists nearly 500,000 clones, 60% to 85% of them singletons. The sample comprised PBMCs. Every receptor here comes from a woman between 35 and 50 years old in good health. Some clones in this sample may be carry-over from other donors' samples.

The chain combines TRBV5-1 with TRBJ2-3, with TRBD2 matching over 12 bases. The CDR3 is 17 amino acids. CDR1 and CDR2 from the germline V gene are SGHRS and YFSETQ. Germline trimming cut 3 bases from V and 1 base from J; bases unmatched to any gene: 6. The CDR3 here is CASSSRLAGVGTDTQYF. The DNA for the CDR3 is TGCGCCAGCAGCTCCAGACTAGCGGGAGTGGGCACAGATACGCAGTATTTT.

The V gene is TRBV11-2, the J gene TRBJ2-7; possibly TRBD1 for D (5 bases). This CDR3 is built from 15 residues. Germline V lookup: CDR1 SGHAT, CDR2 FQNNGV. With 3 bases removed from V and 5 bases from J, the gap between germline ends came to 17 bases. The CDR3 is CASSLIQGMGNEQYF. The DNA for the CDR3 is TGTGCCAGCAGCTTGATTCAGGGAATGGGGAACGAGCAGTACTTC.

Turning to this clone: A much larger clone sits a single nucleotide away, making a read error possible. The missing conserved phenylalanine or tryptophan at the end of this CDR3 makes a read error likely. V and J are TRBV30 and TRBJ2-7; D is unclear. The CDR3 is 12 residues long. Trimming stripped 0 bases from V and 4 bases from J, with 7 bases between. The germline gives CDR1 GTSNPN, CDR2 SVGIG (reference sequence). The CDR3 DNA follows: TGTGCCTGGAGTGTCACAGCGTACGAGCAGTACCTC. This codes for CAWSVTAYEQYL.

This chain uses TRBV6-6 with TRBJ2-2; D is uncertain. V lost 2 bases and J 2 bases, leaving 6 bases between the germline ends. This CDR3 contains 14 residues. Germline V gene sequence: CDR1 MNHNY, CDR2 SVGAGI (reference sequence). Written as DNA, the CDR3 is TGTGCCAGCAGTTACCACTCCAACACCGGGGAGCTGTTTTTT. Its translation is CASSYHSNTGELFF.

This clone came up once. The chain joins TRBV19 to TRBJ1-2, with D uncertain. The CDR3 totals 13 residues. The germline gives CDR1 LNHDA, CDR2 SQIVND (reference sequence). V lost 3 bases and J 4 bases, leaving 9 bases between the germline ends. The CDR3 nucleotides read TGTGCCAGTAGTATTTCTGACCCCTATGGCTACACCTTC. It is translated as CASSISDPYGYTF.

The genes are TRBV10-1 and TRBJ2-1, with 8 positions matching TRBD1. Trimming at V came to 6 bases and at J to 6 bases, leaving 10 bases not matched to a gene. Germline V gene data show CDR1 as WNHNN and CDR2 as SYGVQD (reference sequence). The length of the CDR3 is 15 residues. The CDR3 loop reads CASSLAGGGFNEQFF. The CDR3 nucleotides are TGCGCCAGCAGCCTAGCAGGGGGCGGCTTCAATGAGCAGTTCTTC.

About this clone itself: This likely traces to a read error, being one base from a far larger clone. The chain carries TRBV6-6 and TRBJ1-4, with 9 bases matching TRBD1. Germline V CDR1 and CDR2: MNHNY, SVGAGI (reference sequence). The CDR3 totals 14 residues. V was clipped by 2 bases and J by 7 bases; unmatched bases: 2. The CDR3: CASSYGTGFEKLFF. The CDR3 bases are TGTGCCAGCAGTTACGGGACAGGGTTTGAAAAACTGTTTTTT.

The rearrangement links TRBV4-1 to TRBJ2-6; 14 positions match TRBD2. CDR1 MGHRA and CDR2 YSYEKL come from the germline V gene. The CDR3 loop spans 18 amino acids. V dropped 4 bases and J dropped 4; count of bases not matched to a gene: 6. Here the CDR3 DNA reads TGCGCCAGCAGCCGGGGACTAGCGGGAGTATCAGGGGCCAACGTCCTGACTTTC. Amino acid sequence: CASSRGLAGVSGANVLTF.

V and J are TRBV6-4 and TRBJ2-2; 9 bases fit TRBD1. There are 14 residues in the CDR3. Germline V gene sequence: CDR1 MRHNA, CDR2 SNTAGT. Trimming took 6 bases from V and 6 from J; bases not matched to a gene: 5. CDR3 sequence (DNA): TGTGCCAGCAGCCAAGACAGGGGGGCCGGGGAGCTGTTTTTT. This encodes CASSQDRGAGELFF.

The chain carries TRBV5-1 and TRBJ1-3, with TRBD1 matching over 7 bases. V shed 3 bases and J 0 bases; nucleotides not matched to a gene: 9. The CDR3 contains 17 residues. Germline V CDR1 and CDR2: SGHRS, YFSETQ. As DNA, the CDR3 is TGCGCCAGCAGCTCTGGACAGGCCGATACCTCTGGAAACACCATATATTTT. Amino acids: CASSSGQADTSGNTIYF.

This chain connects TRBV15 to TRBJ1-4, with D hard to call. Trimming shortened V by 1 base and J by 0 bases, and 6 bases separated the two germline ends. CDR3 length equals 15 residues. From germline, CDR1 is LNHNV and CDR2 YYDKDF (reference sequence). The CDR3 sequence: CATSRAAATNEKLFF. The CDR3 DNA follows: TGTGCCACCAGCAGAGCGGCGGCAACTAATGAAAAACTGTTTTTT. The entire variable domain, with the rest obtained from reference TRBV15 and TRBJ1-4, is as follows: DAMVIQNPRYQVTQFGKPVTLSCSQTLNHNVMYWYQQKSSQAPKLLFHYYDKDFNNEADTPDNFQSRRPNTSFCFLDIRSPGLGDTAMYLCATSRAAATNEKLFFGSGTQLSVL.

The genes are TRBV6-4 and TRBJ1-3; D not certain. Germline V gene sequence: CDR1 MRHNA, CDR2 SNTAGT. The CDR3 is 13 residues long. Trimming stripped 7 bases from V and 1 base from J, with 8 bases between. The CDR3 protein is CASTCFSGNTIYF. CDR3 coding DNA: TGTGCCAGCACATGTTTTTCTGGAAACACCATATATTTT.

The chain has TRBV11-3 and TRBJ2-1; the match to TRBD2 covers 7 bases. CDR3 length: 14 residues. Germline lookup yields CDR1 SGHNT and CDR2 YENEEA. V was pared by 1 base and J by 8 bases, with 5 bases of the junction left unmatched. The CDR3 region has the DNA TGTGCCAGCAGCTTAGGGGGAGGGTTCGATGAGCAGTTCTTC. Amino acid sequence: CASSLGGGFDEQFF.

The gene calls are TRBV10-3 and TRBJ2-1, with 7 bases that match TRBD2. The CDR3 is 15 amino acids. Germline V gives CDR1 ENHRY, CDR2 SYGVKD. V was pared by 0 bases and J by 2 bases, with 1 base of the junction left unmatched. The CDR3 bases are TGTGCCATCAGTGAGTCGAGCGGGACCTACAATGAGCAGTTCTTC. This translates into CAISESSGTYNEQFF.

To note about this clone: A read error is possible here, since a much larger clone lies one base away. In DNA form, the CDR3 reads TGTGCCAGCAGCATCCTACTTTTGGCTACGAAAGAGAACGAGCAGTACTTC. It is translated as CASSILLLATKENEQYF. The chain joins TRBV7-2 to TRBJ2-7; unclear D gene. CDR1 is SGHTA, CDR2 FQGNSA, per germline. The ends were cut back, 5 bases at V and 5 bases at J, with 25 bases in the middle. This CDR3 comprises 17 residues.

In regard to this clone: A much bigger clone sits one base away, suggesting this may be a read error. The rearrangement uses TRBV10-2 and TRBJ2-7; D unclear. The CDR3 extends over 14 amino acids. In germline, CDR1 is WSHSY, CDR2 SAAADI. The CDR3 DNA sequence: TGCACCAGCTGCAGACTGGCCAGCTCCTACGAGCAGTACTTC. Its translation is CTSCRLASSYEQYF.

This clone was detected only a few times. The chain employs TRBV5-1 and TRBJ2-5; no clear D gene. This CDR3 spans 13 amino acids. Per the germline V gene, CDR1 is SGHRS and CDR2 is YFSETQ. The ends were cut back, 4 bases at V and 3 bases at J, with 10 bases in the middle. In nucleotides, the CDR3 is TGCGCCAGCAGCAATGGTGTGGAAGAGACCCAGTACTTC. Amino acid sequence: CASSNGVEETQYF.

A few counts support this clone. This rearrangement joins TRBV29-1 to TRBJ1-2, with TRBD1 matching over 7 bases. The length of the CDR3 is 12 residues. After removal of 5 bases from V and 8 bases from J, the junction contained 8 bases not matched to a gene. Per germline, CDR1 SQVTM and CDR2 ANQGSEA. The CDR3 spells CSVTEGAGGYTF. The DNA of the CDR3 is TGCAGCGTTACTGAGGGGGCGGGAGGCTACACCTTC.

The V gene is TRBV11-2, the J gene TRBJ2-2; TRBD2 matches 8 bases. V trimming: 2 bases; J trimming: 4 bases; junction bases outside the gene matches: 12. The CDR3 spans 18 residues. CDR1 and CDR2 from the germline V gene are SGHAT and FQNNGV. The CDR3 DNA is TGTGCCAGCAGCTTATTGGGCGGGGGGACCGCTATCACCGGGGAGCTGTTTTTT. It translates to CASSLLGGGTAITGELFF.

This clone showed up just a few times. The rearrangement links TRBV19 to TRBJ2-1; D may be TRBD2 (5 bases). V shed 9 bases and J shed 3 bases, with 15 bases lying between them. The CDR3 is 14 residues long. CDR1 LNHDA and CDR2 SQIVND come from the germline V gene (reference sequence). The CDR3 here is CASAADSNYNEQFF. The CDR3 nucleotides are TGTGCCAGCGCCGCGGACTCGAACTACAATGAGCAGTTCTTC.

This clone was picked up one time. This sequence may be a read error, since a much larger clone differs from it by one base. Other DNA sequences in this sample translate to the same CDR3. V usage is TRBV18 and J usage is TRBJ1-1, with 9 bases lining up with TRBD1. The germline gives CDR1 KGHSH, CDR2 LQKENI. The CDR3 runs to 15 residues. For the CDR3, the DNA is TGTGCCAGCTCACCACTGGACAGGGGTAGGACTGAAGCCTTCTTT. Its protein product is CASSPLDRGRTEAFF.